This T cell receptor (beta chain) was captured in a study of T cells in Graves' hyperthyroidism and ophthalmopathy (dated by TCRdb to about 2019). Regarding the research as a whole: Peripheral blood was sampled at the time of initial diagnosis, prior to any treatment. A discovery cohort of about a hundred patients, roughly 40 with Graves' ophthalmopathy and 57 with stable Graves' hyperthyroidism, was used to find distinguishing TCR V-J signatures. Prospective prediction of ophthalmopathy was tested in an independent validation cohort of 18 hyperthyroidism patients and 17 patients who later progressed to ophthalmopathy. The roughly 91 discovery patients were randomly split 7:3 into training and test sets. In addition, the study compared T-cell repertoires in thyroid tissue and in blood from five or six Graves' hyperthyroidism patients. After blood sampling, hyperthyroidism patients were treated with methimazole at a starting dose of 30 mg daily, and ophthalmopathy patients were treated with high-dose intravenous methylprednisolone. The paper reports TCR Vbeta CDR3 sequencing of some 140 peripheral blood samples: approximately 41 ophthalmopathy, approximately 74 hyperthyroidism and around 17 progressor patients.

Results and caveats for the whole study, not just this receptor: During validation, the model predicted progression to ophthalmopathy a median of approximately 6 months ahead of onset, with almost 71% sensitivity and 72.22% specificity. A 13 V-J signature model separated ophthalmopathy from stable hyperthyroidism, with around 91% sensitivity and about 81% specificity in cross-validation and 80%/75% in testing. Most expanded thyroid clonotypes (frequency above 0.001) were also detected in blood, suggesting blood repertoires may reflect thyroid immune responses. Sample size was not statistically predetermined, and investigators were not blinded to group allocation.

Moderately to severely active disease, a Clinical Activity Score of at least 3, a NOSPECS grade of at least 4, and a duration under 3 months were present in ophthalmopathy patients. Patients with uncontrolled infections, other autoimmune diseases, pregnancy or lactation were excluded. Diagnoses were based on clinical symptoms, serum thyroxine and TRAb, thyroid ultrasound and orbital computed tomography. PBMCs were separated from over 9 ml of fresh peripheral blood using Ficoll-Paque density gradient centrifugation. Total RNA was extracted with Trizol reagent, and quality was checked on an Agilent 2100 Bioanalyzer. V gives up 4 bases and J gives up 2 bases, and the segment between their germline ends measures 17 bases. The CDR3 runs 16 amino acids, cysteine and phenylalanine included. CDR3 DNA only is kept here, 48 bases in frame from base 1. The germline V gene specifies SGDLS as CDR1 and YYNGEE as CDR2.

As for this clonotype: Its antigen specificity is not known. Base qualities are missing; no much larger clone stands one base away.

The TCR beta CDR3 regions were amplified from RNA transcripts. The TCR CDR3 was subjected to a first round of RT-PCR using the HTBI primer set and the Qiagen OneStep RT-PCR kit. Libraries were constructed in a second round of multiplex PCR, after which size selection and purification were carried out. Sequencing of the libraries was done on an Illumina HiSeq2000 using paired-end 100 bp reads. Per the source publication's procedure: Raw data were processed with SOAPnuke, discarding reads with adapters, uncalled bases, mean Phred below 15, or no exact constant-primer or identifier match. COPE v1.2.5 was used to merge the high-quality paired reads, and each unique nucleotide sequence was defined as a clonotype. MiTCR v1.1 was used to align clonotypes to the IMGT TRBV, TRBD and TRBJ reference segments. The analysis included only V-J combinations with a frequency above 0.0001, which together covered roughly 99% of the repertoires. The TCS score was defined as the ratio of F50 (clonal expansion) to E x V (chaos), calculated using BLOSUM62-based TCRdist between CDR3 peptides within each V-J. Welch's t-statistics and random forest reduced fewer than 600 V-J features to roughly 13, which were used in a naive Bayes classifier (R e1071). The raw public data were reprocessed by TCRdb itself: fastp quality trimming at Q25, MiXCR clonotype calling, in-frame beta chains only. Rows with one shared CDR3 protein collapse into an entry with the most common genes and DNA. These V and J calls derive from TCRdb rather than the authors' analysis. The sample table contains around 500,000 distinct CDR3 sequences; only one count was recorded for approximately 23% of them. The ten largest clones add up to about 53% of the sample.

This receptor was identified in a woman between 65 and 79 years old with Graves' ophthalmopathy. Material: blood. The chain joins TRBV9 to TRBJ2-3; perhaps TRBD2 is the D gene, with 7 bases matching. The nucleotide sequence is TGTGCCAGCAGCCAAGGGGGGCGGGACTACACAGATACGCAGTATTTT. It specifies CASSQGGRDYTDTQYF.